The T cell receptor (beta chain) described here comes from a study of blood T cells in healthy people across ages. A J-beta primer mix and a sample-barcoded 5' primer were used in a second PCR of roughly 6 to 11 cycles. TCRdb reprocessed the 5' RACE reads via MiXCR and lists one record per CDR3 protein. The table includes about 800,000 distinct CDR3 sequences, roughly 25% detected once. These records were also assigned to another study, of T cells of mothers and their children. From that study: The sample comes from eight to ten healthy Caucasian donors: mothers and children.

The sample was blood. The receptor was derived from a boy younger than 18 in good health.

The CDR3 spells CSARDLETPYNEQFF. The CDR3 DNA reads as TGCAGTGCTAGAGATCTCGAAACGCCATACAATGAGCAGTTCTTC. The rearrangement links TRBV20-1 to TRBJ2-1; unclear D gene. This CDR3 region has 15 residues. Trimming stripped 0 bases from V and 4 bases from J, with 13 bases between. Germline V gives CDR1 DFQATT, CDR2 SNEGSKA (reference sequence).